The clone carrying this TCR beta chain has a count of ten or more. Each cDNA molecule carried a unique molecular identifier. TCRdb independently ran MiXCR on the 5' RACE reads; one entry per CDR3 protein. The sample shows fewer than 40,000 distinct CDR3 sequences, under 6% of them seen only once. This record comes from a study of early T cells in non-severe SARS-CoV-2 infection. Study context: The sequenced material was bulk RNA from unsorted whole blood, and its chains were unpaired.

The V gene's germline CDR1 is DFQATT and CDR2 SNEGSKA (reference sequence). The CDR3 extends over 16 amino acids. V lost 1 base and J 7 bases, leaving 21 bases between the germline ends. Sequencing input: whole blood. This chain links TRBV20-1 with TRBJ2-3; D unresolved. This sequence originates from an adult who was a healthcare worker with PCR-confirmed SARS-CoV-2 infection or an uninfected control (not recorded which). The CDR3 bases are TGCAGTGCTAGAGGGTCCTCGTCTGACTCGTTTTATACGCAGTATTTT. This gives the protein CSARGSSSDSFYTQYF.